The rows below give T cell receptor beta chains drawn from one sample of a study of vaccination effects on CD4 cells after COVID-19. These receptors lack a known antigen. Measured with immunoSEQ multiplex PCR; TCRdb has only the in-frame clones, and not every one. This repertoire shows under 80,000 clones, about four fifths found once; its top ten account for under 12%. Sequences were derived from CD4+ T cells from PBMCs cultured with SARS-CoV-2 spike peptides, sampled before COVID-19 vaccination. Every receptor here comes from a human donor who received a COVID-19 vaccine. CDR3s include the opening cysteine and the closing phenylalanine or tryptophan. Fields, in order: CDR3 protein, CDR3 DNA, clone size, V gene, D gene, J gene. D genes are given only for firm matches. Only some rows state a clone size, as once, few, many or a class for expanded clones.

CDR3aa: CAWSGRDRDYGYTF; CDR3nt: TGTGCCTGGAGTGGGAGGGACAGAGATTATGGCTACACCTTC; abundance: NA; v_gene: TRBV30; d_gene: TRBD1; j_gene: TRBJ1-2
CDR3aa: CASSSRRANTIYF; CDR3nt: TGTGCCAGCAGTTCCCGGCGGGCAAACACCATATATTTT; abundance: NA; v_gene: TRBV12-3/TRBV12-4; d_gene: NA; j_gene: TRBJ1-3
CDR3aa: CASSAVPSGGGTDTQYF; CDR3nt: TGCGCCAGCAGCGCTGTGCCTAGCGGGGGGGGCACAGATACGCAGTATTTT; abundance: NA; v_gene: TRBV5-1; d_gene: TRBD2; j_gene: TRBJ2-3
CDR3aa: CASSSTTSGANVLTF; CDR3nt: TGCGCCAGCAGCTCGACTACCTCTGGGGCCAACGTCCTGACTTTC; abundance: NA; v_gene: TRBV5-1; d_gene: NA; j_gene: TRBJ2-6
CDR3aa: CSAKDPRGYTF; CDR3nt: TGCAGCGCCAAAGACCCCAGGGGCTACACCTTC; abundance: medium-sized; v_gene: TRBV29-1; d_gene: NA; j_gene: TRBJ1-2
CDR3aa: CASTLQGFNTEAFF; CDR3nt: TGTGCCAGCACCCTCCAGGGTTTCAACACTGAAGCTTTCTTT; abundance: NA; v_gene: TRBV6-5; d_gene: NA; j_gene: TRBJ1-1
CDR3aa: CASSPGQSTEAFF; CDR3nt: TGTGCCAGCTCACCAGGACAGAGCACTGAAGCTTTCTTT; abundance: NA; v_gene: TRBV18; d_gene: NA; j_gene: TRBJ1-1
CDR3aa: CSVMGLAGGESTDTQYF; CDR3nt: TGCAGCGTTATGGGACTAGCGGGGGGCGAGAGCACAGATACGCAGTATTTT; abundance: NA; v_gene: TRBV29-1; d_gene: TRBD2; j_gene: TRBJ2-3
CDR3aa: CASSLRYSNQPQHF; CDR3nt: TGTGCCAGCAGCCTCAGGTATAGCAATCAGCCCCAGCATTTT; abundance: few; v_gene: TRBV16; d_gene: NA; j_gene: TRBJ1-5
CDR3aa: CASSKVGDGSPLHF; CDR3nt: NA; abundance: once; v_gene: TRBV21-1; d_gene: NA; j_gene: TRBJ1-6
CDR3aa: CSASTGNYGYTF; CDR3nt: TGCAGTGCTAGTACGGGGAACTATGGCTACACCTTC; abundance: NA; v_gene: TRBV20-1; d_gene: NA; j_gene: TRBJ1-2
CDR3aa: CASSLDTARNTEAFF; CDR3nt: TGTGCCAGCAGCTTAGACACAGCCAGAAACACTGAAGCTTTCTTT; abundance: few; v_gene: TRBV7-2; d_gene: NA; j_gene: TRBJ1-1
CDR3aa: CASSQDPGVGNQPQHF; CDR3nt: TGTGCCAGCAGCCAAGATCCGGGGGTTGGCAATCAGCCCCAGCATTTT; abundance: NA; v_gene: TRBV4-2; d_gene: NA; j_gene: TRBJ1-5
CDR3aa: CASSLGRNYGYTF; CDR3nt: TGTGCCAGCAGCTTGGGCCGCAACTATGGCTACACCTTC; abundance: NA; v_gene: TRBV7-8; d_gene: NA; j_gene: TRBJ1-2